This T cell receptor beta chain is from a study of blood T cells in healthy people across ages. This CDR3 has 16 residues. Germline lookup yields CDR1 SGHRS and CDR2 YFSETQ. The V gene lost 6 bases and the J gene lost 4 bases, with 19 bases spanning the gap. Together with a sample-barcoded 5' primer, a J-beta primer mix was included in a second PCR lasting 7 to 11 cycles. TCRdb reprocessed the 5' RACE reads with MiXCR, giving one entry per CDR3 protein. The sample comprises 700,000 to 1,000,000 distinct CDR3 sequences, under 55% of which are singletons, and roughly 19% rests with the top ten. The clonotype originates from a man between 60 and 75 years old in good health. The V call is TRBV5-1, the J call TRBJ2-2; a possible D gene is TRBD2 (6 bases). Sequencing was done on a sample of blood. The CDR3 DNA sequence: TGCGCCAGCACTCTGGGACTTGGGATTACCACCGGGGAGCTGTTTTTT. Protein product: CASTLGLGITTGELFF.